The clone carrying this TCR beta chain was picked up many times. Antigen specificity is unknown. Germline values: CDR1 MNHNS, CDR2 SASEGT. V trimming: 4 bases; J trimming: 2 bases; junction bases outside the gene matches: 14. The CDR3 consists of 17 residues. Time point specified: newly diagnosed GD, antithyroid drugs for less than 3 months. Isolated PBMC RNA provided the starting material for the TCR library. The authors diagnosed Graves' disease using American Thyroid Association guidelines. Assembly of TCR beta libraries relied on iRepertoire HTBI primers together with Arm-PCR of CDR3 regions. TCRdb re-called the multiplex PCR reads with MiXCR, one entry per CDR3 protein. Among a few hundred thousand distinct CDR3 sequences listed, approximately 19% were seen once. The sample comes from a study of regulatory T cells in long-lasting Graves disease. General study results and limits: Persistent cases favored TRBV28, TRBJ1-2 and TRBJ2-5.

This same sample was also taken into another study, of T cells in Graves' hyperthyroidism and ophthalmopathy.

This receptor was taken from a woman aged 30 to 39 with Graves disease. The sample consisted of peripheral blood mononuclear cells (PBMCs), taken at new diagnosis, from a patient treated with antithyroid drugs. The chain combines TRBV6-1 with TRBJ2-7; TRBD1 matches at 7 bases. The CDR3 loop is CASSATLRTGRTYEQYF. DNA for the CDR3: TGTGCCAGCAGTGCAACCCTTAGGACAGGCCGGACCTACGAGCAGTACTTC.